The 8 T cell receptor beta chains presented below share a single source sample, sequenced in a study of cytomegalovirus exposure and HLA in healthy donors. Primers for the PCR totalled 60 Vbeta and 13 Jbeta. Clones were read by immunoSEQ multiplex PCR, and TCRdb kept only the in-frame ones, dropping some. Seen in this sample are 100,000 to 150,000 clones; the ten most common clones hold approximately 1.5%. Sequenced input: PBMCs. Source of these receptors: a woman between 40 and 50 years old in good health and CMV-seronegative.

The chain joins TRBV2 to TRBJ1-2; D gene uncertain. Germline assignment: CDR1 SNHLY and CDR2 FYNNEI. Trimming left V 4 bases short and J 8 bases short, with 11 bases between. The CDR3 is 12 residues long. The CDR3 nucleotides read TGTGCCAGCAGTGTAGAAGTTGCGGGCTACACCTTC. This sequence encodes CASSVEVAGYTF.

V gene TRBV5-1 combines with J gene TRBJ2-2; a possible D gene is TRBD2 (5 bases). Germline V gene data show CDR1 as SGHRS and CDR2 as YFSETQ. V was shortened by 0 bases and J by 5 bases, with 5 bases between the two germline ends. The CDR3 runs 13 residues. The CDR3 spells CASSLGGTGELFF. The CDR3 DNA reads TGCGCCAGCAGCTTGGGAGGGACCGGGGAGCTGTTTTTT.

The chain has TRBV9 and TRBJ2-1; 8 bases align to TRBD2. V gave up 4 bases and J gave up 6 bases; unmatched junction bases: 6. This CDR3 region has 14 residues. Germline CDR1 SGDLS, CDR2 YYNGEE. This CDR3 reads CASSQGLGVNEQFF. The CDR3 bases are TGTGCCAGCAGCCAGGGACTAGGGGTCAATGAGCAGTTCTTC. The whole variable domain, remainder taken from reference TRBV9 and TRBJ2-1, is DSGVTQTPKHLITATGQRVTLRCSPRSGDLSVYWYQQSLDQGLQFLIQYYNGEERAKGNILERFSAQQFPDLHSELNLSSLELGDSALYFCASSQGLGVNEQFFGPGTRLTVL.

This rearrangement joins TRBV15 to TRBJ2-3, with D possibly being TRBD1 (5 bases). This CDR3 region has 16 residues. The V end lost 8 bases, the J end lost 0 bases, and 18 bases lay between the germline ends. In germline, CDR1 is LNHNV, CDR2 YYDKDF (reference sequence). The CDR3: CATLPQGGPSTDTQYF. CDR3 coding DNA: TGTGCCACCTTGCCCCAGGGCGGCCCTAGCACAGATACGCAGTATTTT. Drawing the rest from reference TRBV15 and TRBJ2-3, the complete variable domain is DAMVIQNPRYQVTQFGKPVTLSCSQTLNHNVMYWYQQKSSQAPKLLFHYYDKDFNNEADTPDNFQSRRPNTSFCFLDIRSPGLGDTAMYLCATLPQGGPSTDTQYFGPGTRLTVL.

The genes are TRBV15 and TRBJ2-1; D gene unclear. Trimming pared 4 bases from V and 4 bases from J, leaving 8 bases between. Germline CDR1 is LNHNV and CDR2 is YYDKDF (reference sequence). The CDR3 length is 13 residues. The CDR3 nucleotides read TGTGCCACCAGCAATGGGCCTTACAATGAGCAGTTCTTC. Translated, it gives CATSNGPYNEQFF.

CDR3 sequence: CASSVTAYEQYF. CDR3 DNA: TGTGCCAGCAGCGTGACAGCCTACGAGCAGTACTTC. The chain has TRBV5-7 and TRBJ2-7; perhaps TRBD1 as D (5 bases). TRBV5-7 is identified as an open reading frame with a role that is uncertain. The V gene lost 4 bases and the J gene lost 2 bases, with 7 bases spanning the gap. This CDR3 has 12 amino acids.

J is TRBJ2-7 and V is TRBV5-5; TRBD1 aligns across 8 bases. This CDR3 contains 17 residues. Per germline, CDR1 SGHKS and CDR2 YYEKEE (reference sequence). Unmatched junction bases numbered 14, after V lost 3 bases and J lost 3 bases. The CDR3 coding sequence is TGTGCCAGCAGCTGGGGCCCAGGGGGCACGAGGGTCTACGAGCAGTACGTC. As protein: CASSWGPGGTRVYEQYV.

This chain joins TRBV6-4 and TRBJ1-1, with D uncertain. Between the trimmed V and J ends, which lost 2 bases and 1 base, there was a span of 5 bases. CDR1 and CDR2 (germline): MRHNA, SNTAGT. This CDR3 comprises 13 residues. This chain's CDR3 is CASSDPGNTEAFF. CDR3 sequence (DNA): TGTGCCAGCAGTGACCCAGGGAACACTGAAGCTTTCTTT.